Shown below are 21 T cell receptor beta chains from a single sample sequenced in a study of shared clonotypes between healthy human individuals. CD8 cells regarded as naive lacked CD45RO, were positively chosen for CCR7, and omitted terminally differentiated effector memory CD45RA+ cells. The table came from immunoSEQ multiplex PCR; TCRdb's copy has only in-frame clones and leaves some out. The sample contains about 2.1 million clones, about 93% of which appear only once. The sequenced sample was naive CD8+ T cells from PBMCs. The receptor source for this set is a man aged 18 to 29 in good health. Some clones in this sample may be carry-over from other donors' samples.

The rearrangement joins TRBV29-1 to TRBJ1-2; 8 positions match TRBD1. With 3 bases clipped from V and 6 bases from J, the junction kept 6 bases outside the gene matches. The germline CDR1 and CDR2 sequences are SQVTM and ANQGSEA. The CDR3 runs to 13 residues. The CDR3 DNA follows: TGCAGCGTTGACGACAGGGGTCTTCATGGCTACACCTTC. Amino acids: CSVDDRGLHGYTF.

CDR3 DNA sequence: TGCAGCGTGGCAGACGGGGCAAGGGGCAATCAGCCCCAGCATTTT. It is translated as CSVADGARGNQPQHF. This rearrangement joins TRBV29-1 to TRBJ1-5; maybe TRBD1 (5 bases). The CDR3 totals 15 residues. The germline V gene encodes CDR1 SQVTM and CDR2 ANQGSEA. V lost 6 bases and J 2 bases, leaving 17 bases between the germline ends.

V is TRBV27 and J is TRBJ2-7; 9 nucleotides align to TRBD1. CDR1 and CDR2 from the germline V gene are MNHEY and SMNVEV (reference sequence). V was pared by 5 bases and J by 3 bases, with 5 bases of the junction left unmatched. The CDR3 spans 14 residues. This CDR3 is CASSPGTGYYEQYF. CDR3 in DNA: TGTGCCAGCAGTCCCGGGACAGGGTACTACGAGCAGTACTTC.

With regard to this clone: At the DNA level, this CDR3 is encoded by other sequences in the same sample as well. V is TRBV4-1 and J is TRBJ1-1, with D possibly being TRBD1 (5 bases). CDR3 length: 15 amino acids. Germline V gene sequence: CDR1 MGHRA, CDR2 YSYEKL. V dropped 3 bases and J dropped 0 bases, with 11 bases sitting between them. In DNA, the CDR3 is TGCGCCAGCAGCCAGGGGGGAGGGATGAACACTGAAGCTTTCTTT. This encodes CASSQGGGMNTEAFF.

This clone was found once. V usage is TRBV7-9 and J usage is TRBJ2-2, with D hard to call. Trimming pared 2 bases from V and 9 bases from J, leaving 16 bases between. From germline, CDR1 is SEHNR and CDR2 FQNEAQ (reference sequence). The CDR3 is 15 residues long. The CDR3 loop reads CASSLPDEGFWELFF. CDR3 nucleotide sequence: TGTGCCAGCAGCTTACCCGACGAAGGGTTCTGGGAGCTGTTTTTT. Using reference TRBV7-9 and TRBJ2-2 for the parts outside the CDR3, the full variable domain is DTGVSQNPRHKITKRGQNVTFRCDPISEHNRLYWYRQTLGQGPEFLTYFQNEAQLEKSRLLSDRFSAERPKGSFSTLEIQRTEQGDSAMYLCASSLPDEGFWELFFGEGSRLTVL.

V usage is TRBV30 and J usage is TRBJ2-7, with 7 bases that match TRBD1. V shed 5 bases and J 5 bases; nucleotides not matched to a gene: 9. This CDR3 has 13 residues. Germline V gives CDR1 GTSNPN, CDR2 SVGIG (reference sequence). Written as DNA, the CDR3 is TGTGCCTGGGCGAGGGGGCACTCGGACGAGCAGTACTTC. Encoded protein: CAWARGHSDEQYF.

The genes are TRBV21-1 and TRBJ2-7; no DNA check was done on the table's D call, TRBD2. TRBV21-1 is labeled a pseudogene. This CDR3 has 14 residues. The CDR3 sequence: CAGGGRARPYEQYF. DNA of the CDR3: TGTGCCGGGGGGGGTCGGGCGAGACCCTACGAGCAGTACTTC.

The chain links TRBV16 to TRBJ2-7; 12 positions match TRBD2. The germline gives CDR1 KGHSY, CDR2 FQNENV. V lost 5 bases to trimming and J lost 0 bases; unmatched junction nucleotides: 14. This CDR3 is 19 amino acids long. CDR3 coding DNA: TGTGCCAGCAGCGCCCATCCGGGACTAGCGGGCGACGCCTCCTACGAGCAGTACTTC. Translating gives CASSAHPGLAGDASYEQYF.

CDR3 DNA sequence: TGCGCCAGCAGCCAGGCGACTAGCGGGAGGGCGGATACGCAGTATTTT. This sequence encodes CASSQATSGRADTQYF. The V and J genes are TRBV4-1 and TRBJ2-3; TRBD2 matches 14 bases. There are 16 residues in the CDR3. The V and J ends lost 3 bases and 6 bases, in that order; junction bases with no gene match: 5. From germline, CDR1 is MGHRA and CDR2 YSYEKL.

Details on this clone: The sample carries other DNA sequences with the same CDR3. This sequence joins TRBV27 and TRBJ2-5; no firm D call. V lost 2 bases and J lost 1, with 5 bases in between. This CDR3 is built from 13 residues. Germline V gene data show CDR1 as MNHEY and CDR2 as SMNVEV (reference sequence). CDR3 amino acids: CASSLIPQETQYF. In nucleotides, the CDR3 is TGTGCCAGCAGTTTAATTCCCCAAGAGACCCAGTACTTC.

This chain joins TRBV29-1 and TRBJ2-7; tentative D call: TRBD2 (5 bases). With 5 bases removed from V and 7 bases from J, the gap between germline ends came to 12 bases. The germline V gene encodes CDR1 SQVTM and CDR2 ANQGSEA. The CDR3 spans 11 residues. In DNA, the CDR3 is TGCAGCGTTTATTGGCGAGGGGAGCAGTACTTC. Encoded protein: CSVYWRGEQYF.

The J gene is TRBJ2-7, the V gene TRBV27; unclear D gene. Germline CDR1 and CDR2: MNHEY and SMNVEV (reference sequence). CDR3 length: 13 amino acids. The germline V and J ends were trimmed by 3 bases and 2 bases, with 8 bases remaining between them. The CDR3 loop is CASSLTWAYEQYF. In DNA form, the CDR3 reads TGTGCCAGCAGTTTGACCTGGGCCTACGAGCAGTACTTC.

The CDR3 region has the DNA TGCGCCAGCAGCCAAGAAGGGTACGGGTCAACGAACACCGGGGAGCTGTTTTTT. The encoded protein is CASSQEGYGSTNTGELFF. V is TRBV4-1 and J is TRBJ2-2; D is unclear. V shed 0 bases and J shed 0 bases, with 14 bases lying between them. This CDR3 region has 18 residues. Germline V lookup: CDR1 MGHRA, CDR2 YSYEKL.

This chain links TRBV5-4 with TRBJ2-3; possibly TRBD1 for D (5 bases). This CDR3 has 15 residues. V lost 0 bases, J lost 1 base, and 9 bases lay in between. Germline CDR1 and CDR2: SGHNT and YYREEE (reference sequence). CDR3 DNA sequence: TGTGCCAGCAGCTTGGTGGGCAGGGGCACAGATACGCAGTATTTT. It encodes CASSLVGRGTDTQYF.

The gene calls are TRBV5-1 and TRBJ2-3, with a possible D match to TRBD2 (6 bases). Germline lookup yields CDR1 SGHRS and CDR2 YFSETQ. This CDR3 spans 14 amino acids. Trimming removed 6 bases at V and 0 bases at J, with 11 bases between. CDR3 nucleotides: TGCGCCAGCACCGGACTAACTAGCACAGATACGCAGTATTTT. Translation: CASTGLTSTDTQYF.

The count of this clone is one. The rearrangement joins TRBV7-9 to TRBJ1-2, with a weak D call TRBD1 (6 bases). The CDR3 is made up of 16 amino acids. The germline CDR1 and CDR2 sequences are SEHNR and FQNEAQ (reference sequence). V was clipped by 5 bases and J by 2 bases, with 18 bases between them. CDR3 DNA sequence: TGTGCCAGCAGCCAAGGCAAGGCACAGGGAAACTATGGCTACACCTTC. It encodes CASSQGKAQGNYGYTF. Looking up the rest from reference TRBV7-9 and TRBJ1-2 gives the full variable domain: DTGVSQNPRHKITKRGQNVTFRCDPISEHNRLYWYRQTLGQGPEFLTYFQNEAQLEKSRLLSDRFSAERPKGSFSTLEIQRTEQGDSAMYLCASSQGKAQGNYGYTFGSGTRLTVV.

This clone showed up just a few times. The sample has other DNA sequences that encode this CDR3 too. CDR3 sequence reads: CASSFDRAYEQYF. As DNA, the CDR3 is TGTGCCAGCAGCTTCGACAGGGCATACGAGCAGTACTTC. The chain links TRBV7-9 to TRBJ2-7; the match to TRBD1 covers 7 bases. Trimming cost V 3 bases and J 4 bases; bases outside gene matches: 3. Per the germline V gene, CDR1 is SEHNR and CDR2 is FQNEAQ (reference sequence). The CDR3 runs to 13 residues.

This CDR3 reads CASSLQGGDEKLFF. For the CDR3, the DNA is TGTGCCAGCAGTCTACAGGGGGGTGATGAAAAACTGTTTTTT. The chain is built from TRBV28 and TRBJ1-4; 8 nucleotides match TRBD1. The CDR3 loop spans 14 amino acids. Germline V lookup: CDR1 MDHEN, CDR2 SYDVKM. Trimming took 5 bases from V and 6 from J; bases not matched to a gene: 5.

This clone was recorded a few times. The CDR3 reads CASFKGKFPFF. The DNA for the CDR3 is TGTGCCAGTTTTAAGGGCAAATTTCCTTTCTTT. This rearrangement joins TRBV19 to TRBJ1-1; D is unresolved. CDR1 is LNHDA, CDR2 SQIVND, per germline (reference sequence). The CDR3 runs 11 residues. With 8 bases removed from V and 12 bases from J, the gap between germline ends came to 16 bases.

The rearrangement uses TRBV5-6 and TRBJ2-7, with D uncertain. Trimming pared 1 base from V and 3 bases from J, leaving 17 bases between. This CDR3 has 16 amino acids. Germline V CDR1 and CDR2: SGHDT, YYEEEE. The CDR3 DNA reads TGTGCCAGCAGCTTGACCCCTATGGCAGGATTCTACGAGCAGTACTTC. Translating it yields CASSLTPMAGFYEQYF.

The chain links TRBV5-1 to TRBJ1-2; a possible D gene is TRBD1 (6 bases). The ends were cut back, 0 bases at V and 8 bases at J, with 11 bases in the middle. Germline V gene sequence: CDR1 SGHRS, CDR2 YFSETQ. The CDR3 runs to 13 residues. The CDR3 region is CASSLGTVLGYTF. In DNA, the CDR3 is TGCGCCAGCAGCTTGGGGACAGTTTTGGGCTACACCTTC.